A single sample gave rise to the 18 T cell receptor beta chains below, sequenced in a study of shared clonotypes between healthy human individuals. Assay used: immunoSEQ multiplex PCR; TCRdb lists only in-frame clones, some missing. Of approximately 740,000 clones listed, 74% were seen once; the top ten hold 1.5% to 2%. The material sequenced was memory CD4+ T cells sorted from blood. The subset denotes: CD45RA-negative fraction. The receptors here all came from a woman in her 30s in good health.

A remark on this clone: Other nucleotide sequences from this sample produce the same CDR3. This chain connects TRBV5-1 to TRBJ2-1; 7 bases line up with TRBD2. The trim removed 0 bases at V and 4 bases at J, leaving 4 bases unmatched. This CDR3 has 15 amino acids. From germline, CDR1 is SGHRS and CDR2 YFSETQ. DNA for the CDR3: TGCGCCAGCAGCTTGGATGGGGGGGATTACAATGAGCAGTTCTTC. Its protein product is CASSLDGGDYNEQFF.

J is TRBJ2-5 and V is TRBV6-1, with D perhaps assigned TRBD1 or TRBD2 (5 bases each). The CDR3 has 16 amino acids. V was shortened by 0 bases and J by 5 bases, with 16 bases between the two germline ends. From germline, CDR1 is MNHNS and CDR2 SASEGT. CDR3 in amino acids: CASSEAQGQGGETQYF. As DNA, the CDR3 is TGTGCCAGCAGTGAAGCGCAGGGCCAGGGCGGGGAGACCCAGTACTTC.

The V gene is TRBV15, the J gene TRBJ1-5; TRBD1 aligns across 10 bases. V shed 6 bases and J 11 bases; nucleotides not matched to a gene: 13. The CDR3 is 15 residues long. Germline CDR1 and CDR2: LNHNV and YYDKDF (reference sequence). The CDR3 DNA sequence: TGTGCCACCAGTCGGACAGGGGGAGAGTGGGGTGCCCAGCATTTT. Amino acid sequence: CATSRTGGEWGAQHF.

The chain is built from TRBV6-5 and TRBJ1-6; 8 nucleotides agree with TRBD1. The CDR3 loop spans 14 amino acids. Germline V gene lookup returns CDR1 MNHEY and CDR2 SVGAGI. J lost 14 bases, V lost 4 bases, and 10 bases had no gene match. CDR3 region: CASSSGTGQLALHF. CDR3 nucleotide sequence: TGTGCCAGCAGTTCCGGGACAGGACAGTTGGCCCTCCACTTT.

The chain joins TRBV5-4 to TRBJ1-4, with 8 bases identical to TRBD1. Germline V gene data show CDR1 as SGHNT and CDR2 as YYREEE (reference sequence). The CDR3 covers 15 residues. Losses at the gene ends were 3 bases for V and 5 bases for J; bases not matched to a gene: 6. The CDR3 nucleotides read TGTGCCAGCAGCTCGCGGACAGGGATAAATGAAAAACTGTTTTTT. Protein sequence: CASSSRTGINEKLFF.

The chain couples TRBV5-4 to TRBJ1-1; 10 positions match TRBD1. The CDR3 covers 16 residues. The V gene end was trimmed by 4 bases and the J gene end by 6 bases; junction bases not matched to a gene: 12. Per the germline V gene, CDR1 is SGHNT and CDR2 is YYREEE (reference sequence). CDR3 DNA: TGTGCCAGCAGCCTTAGGTCGACAGGGGGCGGGGCTGAAGCTTTCTTT. Its translation is CASSLRSTGGGAEAFF.

Concerning this clone: An end of the junction differs from the germline gene, which may be a read error. V and J are TRBV28 and TRBJ1-1; the D gene is possibly TRBD1 (5 bases). Germline CDR1 MDHEN, CDR2 SYDVKM. The CDR3 runs to 12 residues. CDR3: CASSFPGRHSLF. For the CDR3, the DNA is TGTGCCAGCAGTTTCCCGGGACGCCACTCTCTCTTT. The whole variable domain, filled in from reference TRBV28 and TRBJ1-1, reads DVKVTQSSRYLVKRTGEKVFLECVQDMDHENMFWYRQDPGLGLRLIYFSYDVKMKEKGDIPEGYSVSREKKERFSLILESASTNQTSMYLCASSFPGRHSLFGQGTRLTVV.

Regarding this clone: Other DNA sequences in the same sample also yield this CDR3. This rearrangement joins TRBV5-5 to TRBJ2-2; D uncertain. The CDR3 sequence is 14 residues long. Germline lookup yields CDR1 SGHKS and CDR2 YYEKEE (reference sequence). Between the trimmed V and J ends, which lost 1 base and 0 bases, there was a span of 4 bases. CDR3 sequence (DNA): TGTGCCAGCAGCTTGACATCGAACACCGGGGAGCTGTTTTTT. It yields the protein CASSLTSNTGELFF.

The chain carries TRBV6-5 and TRBJ1-2; D ambiguous. This CDR3 comprises 11 residues. The V gene's germline CDR1 is MNHEY and CDR2 SVGAGI. Trimming stripped 5 bases from V and 2 bases from J, with 3 bases between. CDR3 nucleotides: TGTGCCAGCAGTGGAAACTATGGCTACACCTTC. It yields the protein CASSGNYGYTF.

The chain recombines TRBV15 with TRBJ1-2; 8 bases agree with TRBD1. Germline V gene lookup returns CDR1 LNHNV and CDR2 YYDKDF (reference sequence). CDR3 length: 18 residues. The V and J ends lost 4 bases and 2 bases, in that order; junction bases with no gene match: 15. The CDR3 protein is CATSTPKGQGRGNYGYTF. CDR3 bases: TGTGCCACCAGCACACCAAAAGGACAGGGCCGAGGGAACTATGGCTACACCTTC.

The rearrangement joins TRBV28 to TRBJ2-2, with D unresolved. V lost 5 bases and J lost 2, with 6 bases in between. CDR1 is MDHEN, CDR2 SYDVKM, per germline. The CDR3 is made up of 13 amino acids. The CDR3 sequence is CASSTDNTGELFF. The CDR3 nucleotides are TGTGCCAGCAGTACGGATAACACCGGGGAGCTGTTTTTT. The complete variable domain, with remaining parts taken from reference TRBV28 and TRBJ2-2, reads DVKVTQSSRYLVKRTGEKVFLECVQDMDHENMFWYRQDPGLGLRLIYFSYDVKMKEKGDIPEGYSVSREKKERFSLILESASTNQTSMYLCASSTDNTGELFFGEGSRLTVL.

The rearrangement joins TRBV7-3 to TRBJ2-7, with TRBD1 identical over 10 bases. The CDR3 runs to 13 residues. Germline lookup yields CDR1 SGHTA and CDR2 FQGTGA. The V segment lost 4 bases and the J segment 5 bases; nucleotides outside the gene matches: 2. CDR3 in amino acids: CASSSGQGNEQYF. In nucleotides, the CDR3 is TGTGCCAGCAGCTCGGGACAGGGGAACGAGCAGTACTTC.

This clone was observed a single time. The chain recombines TRBV6-4 with TRBJ2-3; D uncertain. Trimming removed 6 bases from V and 3 bases from J, with 13 bases in between. CDR3 size: 14 residues. CDR1 is MRHNA, CDR2 SNTAGT, per germline. The DNA of the CDR3 is TGTGCCAGCAGCAGCAATCTGAGGACAGATACGCAGTATTTT. It codes for CASSSNLRTDTQYF.

This clone occurred once. The CDR3 spells CASSLVRQLYEQYF. DNA of the CDR3: TGCGCCAGCAGCTTGGTCAGACAGCTATACGAGCAGTACTTC. The chain is built from TRBV5-1 and TRBJ2-7, with D perhaps matching TRBD1 (5 bases). Germline values: CDR1 SGHRS, CDR2 YFSETQ. This CDR3 region has 14 residues. V was cut by 0 bases and J by 4 bases, with 11 bases left in between.

The CDR3 region is CASSPTLVTGNTIYF. In nucleotides, the CDR3 is TGTGCCAGCAGTCCAACCCTGGTAACAGGGAACACCATATATTTT. The chain couples TRBV27 to TRBJ1-3, with D perhaps TRBD1 (6 bases). V gave up 5 bases and J gave up 7 bases, with 18 bases separating them. CDR1 MNHEY and CDR2 SMNVEV come from the germline V gene (reference sequence). The CDR3 length is 15 residues.

A word on this clone: At the DNA level, this CDR3 is encoded by other sequences in the same sample as well. The genes are TRBV5-1 and TRBJ1-3; D ambiguous. There are 13 residues in the CDR3. Germline CDR1 is SGHRS and CDR2 is YFSETQ. V lost 2 bases and J 4 bases, leaving 7 bases between the germline ends. The CDR3 is CASSLGSGNTIYF. Written as DNA, the CDR3 is TGCGCCAGCAGCTTAGGCAGCGGAAACACCATATATTTT. Drawing the rest from reference TRBV5-1 and TRBJ1-3, the complete variable domain is KAGVTQTPRYLIKTRGQQVTLSCSPISGHRSVSWYQQTPGQGLQFLFEYFSETQRNKGNFPGRFSGRQFSNSRSEMNVSTLELGDSALYLCASSLGSGNTIYFGEGSWLTVV.

This chain connects TRBV2 to TRBJ2-7; weak D call: TRBD1 (6 bases). The CDR3 extends over 15 amino acids. CDR1 is SNHLY, CDR2 FYNNEI, per germline. V was trimmed by 7 bases and J by 0 bases, leaving 16 bases between them. The CDR3 DNA follows: TGTGCCAGCAATAGGGGGACAAGGAGCTCCTACGAGCAGTACTTC. It yields the protein CASNRGTRSSYEQYF.

Details on this clone: Other DNA variants within this sample encode the same CDR3. The rearrangement links TRBV29-1 to TRBJ2-3; TRBD2 aligns across 10 bases. CDR3 length: 14 residues. The trim removed 3 bases at V and 3 bases at J, leaving 3 bases unmatched. Germline assignment: CDR1 SQVTM and CDR2 ANQGSEA. The CDR3 nucleotides read TGCAGCGTTGATAAGCGGGAGGGGACAGATACGCAGTATTTT. Translating it yields CSVDKREGTDTQYF.